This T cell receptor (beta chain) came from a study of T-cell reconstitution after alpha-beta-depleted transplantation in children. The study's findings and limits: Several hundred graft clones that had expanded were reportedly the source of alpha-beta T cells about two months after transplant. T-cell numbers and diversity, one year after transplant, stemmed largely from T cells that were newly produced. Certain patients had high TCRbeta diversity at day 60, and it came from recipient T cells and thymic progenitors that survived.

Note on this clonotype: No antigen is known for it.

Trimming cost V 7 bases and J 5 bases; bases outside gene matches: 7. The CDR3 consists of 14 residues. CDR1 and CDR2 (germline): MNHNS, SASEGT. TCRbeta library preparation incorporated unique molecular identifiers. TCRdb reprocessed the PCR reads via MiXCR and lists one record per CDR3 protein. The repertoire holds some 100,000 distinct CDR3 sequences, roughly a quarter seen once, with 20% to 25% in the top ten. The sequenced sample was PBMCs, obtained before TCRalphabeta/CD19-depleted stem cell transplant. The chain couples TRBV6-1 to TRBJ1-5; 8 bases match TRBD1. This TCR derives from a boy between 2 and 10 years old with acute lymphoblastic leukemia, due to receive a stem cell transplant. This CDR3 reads CASTAGTGHQPQHF. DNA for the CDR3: TGTGCCAGCACCGCCGGGACAGGCCATCAGCCCCAGCATTTT.